Given below is one TCR beta chain in context. What it binds is unknown. This record belongs to a study of cytomegalovirus exposure and HLA in healthy donors. The PCR ran on 60 Vbeta and 13 Jbeta primers. The data were produced by immunoSEQ multiplex PCR, yet TCRdb's version contains in-frame clones alone and is incomplete. The data show 150,000 or so clones, roughly 70% seen once. The CDR3 is 15 amino acids. Germline CDR1 reads WSHSY; CDR2 reads SAAADI. V was clipped by 4 bases and J by 5 bases, with 15 bases between them. Points from the study as a whole: Being indistinguishable, some V segments were excluded, TRBV6-2 and TRBV6-3 among them. A later look showed TCR association rates differing by HLA locus, highest for DRB1 and lowest for HLA-C. An analysis that was carried out later associated about 17,000 TCR beta sequences with HLA alleles at 0.05 false discovery rate. Researchers reported in a later analysis that a missense DCLRE1C variant was tied to TCR beta V- and J-gene trimming.

This chain connects TRBV10-2 to TRBJ1-5, with TRBD1 as a possible D gene (5 bases). The source is a man aged 18-30 years in good health and CMV-seropositive. The source material was PBMCs. CDR3 in amino acids: CASSVLRDSYQPQHF. CDR3 coding DNA: TGCGCCAGCAGTGTACTTAGAGACAGCTATCAGCCCCAGCATTTT.